This is a list of T cell receptor beta chains from one sample in a study of vaccination effects on CD4 cells after COVID-19. For these receptors, no antigen is known. Generated by immunoSEQ multiplex PCR, the TCRdb table keeps only in-frame clones and is missing some. The sample includes roughly 42,000 clones, roughly 70% of them seen just once. The sample here was CD4+ T cells from PBMCs cultured with HCoV-OC43 spike peptides, taken before COVID-19 vaccination. The receptors here all came from a human donor who received a COVID-19 vaccine. CDR3s include the opening cysteine and the closing phenylalanine or tryptophan. Each record gives: V gene, clone size, J gene, D gene, CDR3 protein, CDR3 DNA. A D gene is named only where the DNA matches it firmly. Clone size, where shown, is once, few, many, or a class for clones that have expanded.

V gene: TRBV19; clone size: few; J gene: TRBJ1-6; D gene: TRBD1; CDR3 protein: CASSWDSRNYNSPLHF; CDR3 DNA: TGTGCCAGTAGTTGGGACAGTCGAAACTATAATTCACCCCTCCACTTT
V gene: TRBV7-9; clone size: -; J gene: TRBJ2-7; D gene: TRBD1; CDR3 protein: CASSYLGTGSMNEQYF; CDR3 DNA: TGTGCCAGCAGCTACCTGGGGACAGGGAGTATGAACGAGCAGTACTTC
V gene: TRBV18; clone size: -; J gene: TRBJ2-5; D gene: -; CDR3 protein: CASSPSDTAQETQYF; CDR3 DNA: TGTGCCAGCTCACCCTCTGATACGGCCCAAGAGACCCAGTACTTC
V gene: TRBV11-2; clone size: -; J gene: TRBJ2-1; D gene: -; CDR3 protein: CASSLDRSGAFYNEQFF; CDR3 DNA: TGTGCCAGCAGCTTAGATCGATCGGGAGCTTTCTACAATGAGCAGTTCTTC
V gene: TRBV5-4; clone size: -; J gene: TRBJ1-6; D gene: TRBD1; CDR3 protein: CASSLGQGNSPLHF; CDR3 DNA: TGTGCCAGCAGCCTGGGACAGGGGAATTCACCCCTCCACTTT
V gene: TRBV24-1; clone size: -; J gene: TRBJ2-1; D gene: -; CDR3 protein: CATSEQTGSYNEQFF; CDR3 DNA: TGTGCCACCAGTGAACAGACAGGTTCCTACAATGAGCAGTTCTTC
V gene: TRBV6-5; clone size: few; J gene: TRBJ1-1; D gene: -; CDR3 protein: CASSPFGANTEAFF; CDR3 DNA: TGTGCCAGCAGTCCTTTCGGGGCGAACACTGAAGCTTTCTTT
V gene: TRBV6-5; clone size: -; J gene: TRBJ1-5; D gene: -; CDR3 protein: CASRDRVGQPQHF; CDR3 DNA: TGTGCCAGCAGGGACCGGGTAGGCCAGCCCCAGCATTTT
V gene: TRBV12-3/TRBV12-4; clone size: -; J gene: TRBJ1-2; D gene: -; CDR3 protein: CASSFRDPDGYTF; CDR3 DNA: TGTGCCAGCAGTTTCCGGGACCCCGATGGCTACACCTTC
V gene: TRBV11-2; clone size: -; J gene: TRBJ2-2; D gene: TRBD2; CDR3 protein: CASSVHSGLAGVRGELFF; CDR3 DNA: TGTGCCAGCAGCGTACATTCGGGACTAGCGGGAGTGAGGGGGGAGCTGTTTTTT
V gene: TRBV5-4; clone size: -; J gene: TRBJ1-1; D gene: -; CDR3 protein: CASSPENGAAAFF; CDR3 DNA: TGTGCCAGCAGCCCGGAAAACGGGGCTGCAGCTTTCTTT
V gene: TRBV10-3; clone size: -; J gene: TRBJ2-7; D gene: -; CDR3 protein: CAISGTAVGPDEQYF; CDR3 DNA: TGTGCCATCAGTGGAACTGCCGTCGGGCCGGACGAGCAGTACTTC
V gene: TRBV19; clone size: -; J gene: TRBJ1-5; D gene: -; CDR3 protein: CASSTSARDSNQPQHF; CDR3 DNA: TGTGCCAGTAGTACTTCAGCCAGGGATAGCAATCAGCCCCAGCATTTT
V gene: TRBV27; clone size: few; J gene: TRBJ2-3; D gene: TRBD2; CDR3 protein: CASRLAGGPDTQYF; CDR3 DNA: TGTGCCAGCAGACTAGCGGGAGGGCCAGATACGCAGTATTTT
V gene: TRBV15; clone size: few; J gene: TRBJ1-1; D gene: -; CDR3 protein: CATSRDWGANTEAFF; CDR3 DNA: TGTGCCACCAGCAGAGATTGGGGCGCGAACACTGAAGCTTTCTTT
V gene: TRBV29-1; clone size: medium-sized; J gene: TRBJ1-2; D gene: TRBD1; CDR3 protein: CSVYTGGLGYTF; CDR3 DNA: TGCAGCGTGTACACAGGGGGCCTTGGCTACACCTTC
V gene: TRBV6-5; clone size: -; J gene: TRBJ1-2; D gene: -; CDR3 protein: CASSYLGGIGNYGYTF; CDR3 DNA: TGTGCCAGCAGTTACCTGGGGGGAATCGGTAACTATGGCTACACCTTC
V gene: TRBV27; clone size: -; J gene: TRBJ2-2; D gene: TRBD1; CDR3 protein: CASSLDVGQANTGELFF; CDR3 DNA: TGTGCCAGCAGTTTAGATGTGGGACAGGCGAACACCGGGGAGCTGTTTTTT
V gene: TRBV4-1; clone size: few; J gene: TRBJ1-6; D gene: TRBD1; CDR3 protein: CASSQAQGQGHSPLHF; CDR3 DNA: TGCGCCAGCAGCCAAGCTCAGGGACAGGGGCATTCACCCCTCCACTTT
V gene: TRBV5-6; clone size: -; J gene: TRBJ1-3; D gene: -; CDR3 protein: CASSLDAGTFSGNTIYF; CDR3 DNA: TGTGCCAGCAGCTTGGACGCCGGGACATTCTCCGGAAACACCATATATTTT
V gene: TRBV4-1; clone size: -; J gene: TRBJ2-7; D gene: TRBD2; CDR3 protein: CASSQSGTSDYEQYF; CDR3 DNA: TGCGCCAGCAGCCAAAGCGGGACTTCGGACTACGAGCAGTACTTC
V gene: TRBV30; clone size: -; J gene: TRBJ2-7; D gene: -; CDR3 protein: CAWSRAPDSYEQYF; CDR3 DNA: TGTGCCTGGAGCCGGGCGCCTGACTCCTACGAGCAGTACTTC
V gene: TRBV6-5; clone size: -; J gene: TRBJ2-7; D gene: -; CDR3 protein: CASRPAVGPLYEQYF; CDR3 DNA: TGTGCCAGCAGACCCGCTGTGGGACCGCTATACGAGCAGTACTTC
V gene: TRBV5-1; clone size: -; J gene: TRBJ1-4; D gene: TRBD1; CDR3 protein: CASSTDRGNEKLFF; CDR3 DNA: TGCGCCAGCAGCACAGACAGGGGCAATGAAAAACTGTTTTTT
V gene: TRBV10-3; clone size: once; J gene: TRBJ2-5; D gene: -; CDR3 protein: CAIKGVQETQYF; CDR3 DNA: TGTGCCATCAAGGGGGTGCAAGAGACCCAGTACTTC
V gene: TRBV9; clone size: -; J gene: TRBJ1-2; D gene: TRBD1; CDR3 protein: CASSVTGTYGYTF; CDR3 DNA: TGTGCCAGCAGCGTGACAGGGACCTATGGCTACACCTTC
V gene: TRBV27; clone size: once; J gene: TRBJ1-1; D gene: -; CDR3 protein: CASIAGSKAFF; CDR3 DNA: TGTGCCAGCATCGCAGGGTCCAAAGCTTTCTTT
V gene: TRBV29-1; clone size: -; J gene: TRBJ2-7; D gene: -; CDR3 protein: CSVDIGGRSYEQYF; CDR3 DNA: TGCAGCGTTGACATCGGTGGCCGTTCCTACGAGCAGTACTTC
V gene: TRBV4-2; clone size: -; J gene: TRBJ1-2; D gene: -; CDR3 protein: CASSQEPPAGAFRNYGYTF; CDR3 DNA: TGTGCCAGCAGCCAAGAGCCCCCCGCGGGGGCGTTCCGAAACTATGGCTACACCTTC
V gene: TRBV7-2; clone size: few; J gene: TRBJ1-2; D gene: -; CDR3 protein: CASSLEMRWQGVGGYTF; CDR3 DNA: TGTGCCAGCAGCTTAGAAATGAGGTGGCAGGGTGTCGGCGGCTACACCTTC
V gene: TRBV4-3; clone size: once; J gene: TRBJ1-2; D gene: -; CDR3 protein: CASSQAPGEGYGYTF; CDR3 DNA: TGCGCCAGCAGCCAAGCTCCAGGGGAGGGATATGGCTACACCTTC
V gene: TRBV7-2; clone size: -; J gene: TRBJ2-3; D gene: TRBD2; CDR3 protein: CASSFGTSGSWGTDTQYF; CDR3 DNA: TGTGCCAGCAGCTTCGGGACTAGCGGGAGTTGGGGCACAGATACGCAGTATTTT